Following are 16 T cell receptor beta chains from one sample sequenced in a study of response to subunit inactivated influenza vaccine. TCRdb processed the RT-PCR reads anew with MiXCR; each CDR3 protein has one entry. The data show 710,000 or so distinct CDR3 sequences, around 16% seen once. The specimen comprised PBMCs from blood, sampled approximately 13 days after vaccination. These receptors were collected from a middle-aged man who received an inactivated influenza vaccine.

This clonotype was recorded a few times. V usage is TRBV12-3 or TRBV12-4 and J usage is TRBJ1-1; D not certain. This CDR3 is 13 amino acids long. Trimming pared 0 bases from V and 14 bases from J, leaving 16 bases between. The CDR3 DNA is TGTGCCAGCAGTTTAGCGGGGTTCTTCCCGCAGTTCTTT. Protein sequence: CASSLAGFFPQFF.

The rearrangement links TRBV12-3 or TRBV12-4 to TRBJ1-2; D is uncertain. There are 13 residues in the CDR3. Trimming took 6 bases from V and 0 from J, leaving 8 bases between them. CDR3 nucleotides: TGTGCCAGCAGCCCGATGGCTAACTATGGCTACACCTTC. Translating gives CASSPMANYGYTF.

The rearrangement joins TRBV5-8 to TRBJ2-7; tentative D call: TRBD1 (5 bases). The CDR3 runs to 13 residues. In germline, CDR1 is SGHTS, CDR2 YDEGEE. V was cut by 0 bases and J by 6 bases, with 10 bases left in between. The CDR3 DNA sequence: TGTGCCAGCAGCTTGGGACAGTTAAGCGAGCAGTACTTC. This gives the protein CASSLGQLSEQYF.

This sequence joins TRBV28 and TRBJ2-5; D call uncertain. CDR1 MDHEN and CDR2 SYDVKM come from the germline V gene. Trimming took off 2 bases at V and 7 bases at J, with 11 bases between the two ends. The CDR3 covers 13 residues. The CDR3 loop reads CASSLLPWSTQYF. CDR3 nucleotides: TGTGCCAGCAGTTTACTCCCCTGGTCGACCCAGTACTTC.

V gene TRBV6-1 combines with J gene TRBJ1-5; 10 nucleotides agree with TRBD1. The ends lost 6 bases at V and 7 bases at J; junction bases unmatched: 9. The CDR3 loop spans 15 amino acids. Germline loops: CDR1 MNHNS, CDR2 SASEGT. In nucleotides, the CDR3 is TGTGCCAGCAGCCCGGACAGGGGGATTATACAGCCCCAGCATTTT. This gives the protein CASSPDRGIIQPQHF.

In this sample, this clonotype turned up a few times. This sequence joins TRBV20-1 and TRBJ2-7, with TRBD1 identical over 8 bases. V shed 0 bases and J 5 bases; nucleotides not matched to a gene: 6. From germline, CDR1 is DFQATT and CDR2 SNEGSKA (reference sequence). The CDR3 runs 14 residues. The CDR3 sequence is CSARDGAGGHEQYF. Written as DNA, the CDR3 is TGCAGTGCTAGAGATGGGGCAGGGGGCCACGAGCAGTACTTC.

This clonotype was detected ten times or more. The CDR3 region is CAILEEYYGYTF. The CDR3 DNA follows: TGTGCCATCCTAGAGGAGTACTATGGCTACACCTTC. The V gene is TRBV12-3 or TRBV12-4, the J gene TRBJ1-2, with D uncertain. This CDR3 is 12 amino acids long. Trimming took 10 bases from V and 3 from J, leaving 12 bases between them.

The sample holds a few counts of this clonotype. The rearrangement uses TRBV20-1 and TRBJ1-2, with 9 bases lining up with TRBD1. CDR1 is DFQATT and CDR2 is SNEGSKA in the germline V gene (reference sequence). The CDR3 is made up of 14 amino acids. V trimming: 2 bases; J trimming: 5 bases; junction bases outside the gene matches: 6. The CDR3 loop reads CSARILDRGYGYTF. DNA of the CDR3: TGCAGTGCTAGAATACTGGACAGGGGATATGGCTACACCTTC.

The J gene is TRBJ2-6, the V gene TRBV5-1, with TRBD2 as a possible D gene (5 bases). Trimming stripped 4 bases from V and 2 bases from J, with 13 bases between. Germline loops: CDR1 SGHRS, CDR2 YFSETQ. The length of the CDR3 is 16 residues. The CDR3 protein is CASSQGSRTGANVLTF. The CDR3, as DNA: TGCGCCAGCAGCCAAGGGAGCAGAACTGGGGCCAACGTCCTGACTTTC. The full variable domain, in which reference TRBV5-1 and TRBJ2-6 provide the parts outside the CDR3, is KAGVTQTPRYLIKTRGQQVTLSCSPISGHRSVSWYQQTPGQGLQFLFEYFSETQRNKGNFPGRFSGRQFSNSRSEMNVSTLELGDSALYLCASSQGSRTGANVLTFGAGSRLTVL.

This clonotype was detected once. This chain connects TRBV20-1 to TRBJ2-5, with 13 bases matching TRBD2. CDR3 length: 14 amino acids. Germline lookup yields CDR1 DFQATT and CDR2 SNEGSKA (reference sequence). Here the CDR3 reads CNVGLAGSQETQYF. The CDR3 nucleotides read TGCAATGTGGGACTAGCGGGAAGCCAAGAGACCCAGTACTTC.

This clonotype was picked up a small number of times. The V and J genes are TRBV28 and TRBJ2-3, with TRBD2 as a possible D gene (6 bases). This CDR3 contains 14 residues. The germline CDR1 and CDR2 sequences are MDHEN and SYDVKM. The DNA for the CDR3 is TGTGCTAGCTACGTGGGGGACTCCACAGATACGCAGTATTTT. Its translation is CASYVGDSTDTQYF.

This clonotype showed up many times. The CDR3, as DNA: TGTGCCACCGCCGGGGGTCTTTCCTACAATGAGCAGTTCTTC. The encoded protein is CATAGGLSYNEQFF. The chain links TRBV24-1 to TRBJ2-1, with TRBD2 as a possible D gene (6 bases). V lost 9 bases, J lost 1 base, and 12 bases lay in between. This CDR3 is built from 14 residues. Germline assignment: CDR1 KGHDR and CDR2 SFDVKD.

The rearrangement joins TRBV3-1 to TRBJ2-4, with 7 bases lining up with TRBD1. The CDR3 sequence is 14 residues long. Germline CDR1 reads LGHDT; CDR2 reads YNNKEL (reference sequence). V was clipped by 2 bases and J by 5 bases; unmatched bases: 3. This CDR3 reads CASSQPGQQNIQYF. CDR3 DNA sequence: TGTGCCAGCAGCCAACCGGGACAGCAAAACATTCAGTACTTC.

This chain joins TRBV7-9 and TRBJ1-6; TRBD1 might be the D (5 bases). The ends were cut back, 4 bases at V and 8 bases at J, with 12 bases in the middle. Germline loops: CDR1 SEHNR, CDR2 FQNEAQ (reference sequence). The CDR3 runs 14 residues. The chain's CDR3 is CASSSDRSYSPLHF. Written as DNA, the CDR3 is TGTGCCAGCAGCTCAGACAGAAGTTATTCACCCCTCCACTTT.

The chain recombines TRBV19 with TRBJ2-7, with D tentatively TRBD1 or TRBD2 (5 bases each). V was clipped by 9 bases and J by 3 bases, with 24 bases between them. The CDR3 covers 16 residues. CDR1 and CDR2 (germline): LNHDA, SQIVND (reference sequence). The CDR3 DNA reads as TGTGCCAGACCTATCTCCGGGGCGGTCCTTTTCTACGAGCAGTACTTC. Translation: CARPISGAVLFYEQYF. The full variable domain, completed using reference TRBV19 and TRBJ2-7, is DGGITQSPKYLFRKEGQNVTLSCEQNLNHDAMYWYRQDPGQGLRLIYYSQIVNDFQKGDIAEGYSVSREKKESFPLTVTSAQKNPTAFYLCARPISGAVLFYEQYFGPGTRLTVT.

V is TRBV12-3 or TRBV12-4 and J is TRBJ2-1, with 9 bases aligning to TRBD2. The V gene end was trimmed by 4 bases and the J gene end by 2 bases; junction bases not matched to a gene: 6. CDR3 size: 16 residues. CDR3 in DNA: TGTGCCAGCAGTTCCAGGCGGGAGGGTCCCTACAATGAGCAGTTCTTC. It yields the protein CASSSRREGPYNEQFF.